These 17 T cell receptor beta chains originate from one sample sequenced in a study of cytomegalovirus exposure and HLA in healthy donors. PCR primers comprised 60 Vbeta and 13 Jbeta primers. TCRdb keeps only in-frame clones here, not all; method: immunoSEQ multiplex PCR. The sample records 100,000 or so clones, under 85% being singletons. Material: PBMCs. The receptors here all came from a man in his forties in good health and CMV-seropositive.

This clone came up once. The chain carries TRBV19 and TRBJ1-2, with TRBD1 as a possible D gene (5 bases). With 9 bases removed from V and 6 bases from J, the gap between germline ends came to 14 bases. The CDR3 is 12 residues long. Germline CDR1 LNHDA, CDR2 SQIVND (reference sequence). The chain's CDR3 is CASKTDLDGYTF. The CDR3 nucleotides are TGTGCCAGCAAGACAGACTTGGATGGCTACACCTTC. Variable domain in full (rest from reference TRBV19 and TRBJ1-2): DGGITQSPKYLFRKEGQNVTLSCEQNLNHDAMYWYRQDPGQGLRLIYYSQIVNDFQKGDIAEGYSVSREKKESFPLTVTSAQKNPTAFYLCASKTDLDGYTFGSGTRLTVV.

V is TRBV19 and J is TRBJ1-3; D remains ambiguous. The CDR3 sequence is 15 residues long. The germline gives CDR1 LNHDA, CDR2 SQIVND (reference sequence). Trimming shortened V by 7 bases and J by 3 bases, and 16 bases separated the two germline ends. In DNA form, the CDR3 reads TGTGCCAGTAACACCCTCGCGGGGTTTGGAAACACCATATATTTT. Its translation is CASNTLAGFGNTIYF. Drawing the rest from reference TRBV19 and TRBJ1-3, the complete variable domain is DGGITQSPKYLFRKEGQNVTLSCEQNLNHDAMYWYRQDPGQGLRLIYYSQIVNDFQKGDIAEGYSVSREKKESFPLTVTSAQKNPTAFYLCASNTLAGFGNTIYFGEGSWLTVV.

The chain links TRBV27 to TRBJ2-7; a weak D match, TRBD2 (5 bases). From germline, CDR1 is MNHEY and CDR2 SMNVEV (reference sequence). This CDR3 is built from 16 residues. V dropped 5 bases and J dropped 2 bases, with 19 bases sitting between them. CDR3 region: CASSPSVGDLTYEQYF. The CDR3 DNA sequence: TGTGCCAGCAGTCCCTCCGTGGGAGATCTAACCTACGAGCAGTACTTC.

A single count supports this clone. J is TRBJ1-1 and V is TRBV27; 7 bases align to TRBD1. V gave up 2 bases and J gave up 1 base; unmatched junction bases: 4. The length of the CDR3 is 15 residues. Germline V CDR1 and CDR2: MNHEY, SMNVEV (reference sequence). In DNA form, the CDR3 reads TGTGCCAGCAGTTTACGACAGGGAGGGAACACTGAAGCTTTCTTT. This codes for CASSLRQGGNTEAFF.

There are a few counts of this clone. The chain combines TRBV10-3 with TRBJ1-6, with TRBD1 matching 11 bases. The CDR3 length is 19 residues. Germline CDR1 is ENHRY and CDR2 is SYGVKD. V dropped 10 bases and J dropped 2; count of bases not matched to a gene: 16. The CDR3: CATHTGQGAQSTYNSPLHF. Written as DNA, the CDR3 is TGTGCCACGCACACCGGACAGGGGGCGCAGAGCACCTATAATTCACCCCTCCACTTT.

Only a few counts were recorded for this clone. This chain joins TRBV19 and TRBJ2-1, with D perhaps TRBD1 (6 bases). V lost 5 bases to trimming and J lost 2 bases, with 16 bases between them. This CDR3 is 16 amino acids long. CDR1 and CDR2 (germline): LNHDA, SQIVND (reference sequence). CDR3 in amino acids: CASSPKTGVAYNEQFF. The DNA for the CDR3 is TGTGCCAGTAGTCCTAAGACAGGAGTAGCCTACAATGAGCAGTTCTTC.

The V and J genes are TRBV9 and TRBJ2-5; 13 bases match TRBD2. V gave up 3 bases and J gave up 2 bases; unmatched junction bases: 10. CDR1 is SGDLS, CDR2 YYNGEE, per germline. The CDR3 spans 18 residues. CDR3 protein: CASSATSGGASWQETQYF. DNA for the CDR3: TGTGCCAGCAGCGCTACTAGCGGGGGGGCCAGTTGGCAAGAGACCCAGTACTTC.

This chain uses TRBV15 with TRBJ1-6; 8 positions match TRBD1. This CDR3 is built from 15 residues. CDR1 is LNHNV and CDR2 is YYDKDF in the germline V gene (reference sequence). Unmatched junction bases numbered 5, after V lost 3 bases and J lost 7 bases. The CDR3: CATSSKQGGNSPLHF. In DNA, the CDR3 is TGTGCCACCAGCAGTAAACAGGGGGGCAATTCACCCCTCCACTTT.

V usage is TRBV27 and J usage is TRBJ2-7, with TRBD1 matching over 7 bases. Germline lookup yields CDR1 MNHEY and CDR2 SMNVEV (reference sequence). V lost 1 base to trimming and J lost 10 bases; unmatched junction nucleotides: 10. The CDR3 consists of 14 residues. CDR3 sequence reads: CASSLLGGSSPQYF. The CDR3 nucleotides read TGTGCCAGCAGTTTATTAGGGGGCAGTTCTCCCCAGTACTTC.

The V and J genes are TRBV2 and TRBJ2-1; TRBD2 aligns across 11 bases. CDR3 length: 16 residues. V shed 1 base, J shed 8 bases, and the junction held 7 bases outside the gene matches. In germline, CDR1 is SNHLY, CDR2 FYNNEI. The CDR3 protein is CASSEETSGGWYEQFF. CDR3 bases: TGTGCCAGCAGTGAAGAAACTAGCGGGGGATGGTATGAGCAGTTCTTC.

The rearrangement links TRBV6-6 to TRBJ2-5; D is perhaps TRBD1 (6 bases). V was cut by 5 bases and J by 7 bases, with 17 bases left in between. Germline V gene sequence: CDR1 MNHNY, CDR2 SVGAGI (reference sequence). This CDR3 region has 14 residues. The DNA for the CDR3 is TGTGCCAGCAGTCAAACAGGGCCCGGAGTGACCCAGTACTTC. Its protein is CASSQTGPGVTQYF.

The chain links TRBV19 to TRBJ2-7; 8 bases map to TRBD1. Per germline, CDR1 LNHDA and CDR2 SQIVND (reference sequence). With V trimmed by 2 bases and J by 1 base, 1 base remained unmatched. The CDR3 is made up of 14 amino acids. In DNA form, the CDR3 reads TGTGCCAGTAGTATACAGGGGGCATCCTACGAGCAGTACTTC. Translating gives CASSIQGASYEQYF.

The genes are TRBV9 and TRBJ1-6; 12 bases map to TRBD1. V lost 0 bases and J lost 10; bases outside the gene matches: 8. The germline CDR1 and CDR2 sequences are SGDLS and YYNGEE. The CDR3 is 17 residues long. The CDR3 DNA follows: TGTGCCAGCAGCGTAGCGCCCGCCGGGACAGGGGGCTCACCCCTCCACTTT. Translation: CASSVAPAGTGGSPLHF.

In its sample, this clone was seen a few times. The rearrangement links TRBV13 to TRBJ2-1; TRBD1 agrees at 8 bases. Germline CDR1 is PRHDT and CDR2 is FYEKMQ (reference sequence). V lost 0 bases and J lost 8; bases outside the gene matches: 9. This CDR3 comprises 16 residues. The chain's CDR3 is CASSLGDRVLWDEQFF. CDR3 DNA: TGTGCCAGCAGCTTAGGGGACAGGGTACTTTGGGATGAGCAGTTCTTC.

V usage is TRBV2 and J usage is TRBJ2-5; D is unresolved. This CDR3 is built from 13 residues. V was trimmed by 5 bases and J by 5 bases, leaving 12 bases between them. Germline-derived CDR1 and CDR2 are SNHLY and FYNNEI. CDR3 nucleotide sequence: TGTGCCAGCAGTTCCGAGGAATGGGAGACCCAGTACTTC. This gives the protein CASSSEEWETQYF.

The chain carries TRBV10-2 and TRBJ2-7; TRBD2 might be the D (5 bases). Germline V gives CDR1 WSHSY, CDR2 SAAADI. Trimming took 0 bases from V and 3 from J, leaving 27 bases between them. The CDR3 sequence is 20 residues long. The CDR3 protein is CASSESRLSPGRVEYYEQYF. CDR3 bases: TGCGCCAGCAGTGAGTCGCGCCTCTCTCCTGGGCGGGTGGAGTACTACGAGCAGTACTTC.

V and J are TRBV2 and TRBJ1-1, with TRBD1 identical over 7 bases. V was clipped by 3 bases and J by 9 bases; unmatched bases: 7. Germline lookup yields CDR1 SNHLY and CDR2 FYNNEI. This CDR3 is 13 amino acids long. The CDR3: CASSDSRQGQAFF. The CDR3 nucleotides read TGTGCCAGCAGTGACTCTAGACAGGGCCAAGCTTTCTTT.